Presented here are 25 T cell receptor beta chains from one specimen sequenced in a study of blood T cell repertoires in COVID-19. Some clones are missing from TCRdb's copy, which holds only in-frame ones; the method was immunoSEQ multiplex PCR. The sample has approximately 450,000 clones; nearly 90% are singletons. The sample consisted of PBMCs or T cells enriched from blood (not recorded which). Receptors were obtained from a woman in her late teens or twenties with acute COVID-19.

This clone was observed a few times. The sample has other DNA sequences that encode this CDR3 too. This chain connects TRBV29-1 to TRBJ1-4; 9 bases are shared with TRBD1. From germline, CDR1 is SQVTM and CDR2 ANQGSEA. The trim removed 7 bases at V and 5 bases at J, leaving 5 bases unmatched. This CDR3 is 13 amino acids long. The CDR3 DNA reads TGCAGCGGGGGTGACAGGGGGAATGAAAAACTGTTTTTT. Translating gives CSGGDRGNEKLFF.

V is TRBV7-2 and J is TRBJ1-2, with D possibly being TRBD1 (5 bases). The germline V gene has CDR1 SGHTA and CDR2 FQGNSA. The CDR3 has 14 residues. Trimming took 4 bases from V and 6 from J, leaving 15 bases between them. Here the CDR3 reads CASSSYRTSDGYTF. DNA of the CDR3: TGTGCCAGCAGCTCCTATCGGACATCAGATGGCTACACCTTC. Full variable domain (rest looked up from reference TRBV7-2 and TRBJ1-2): GAGVSQSPSNKVTEKGKDVELRCDPISGHTALYWYRQSLGQGLEFLIYFQGNSAPDKSGLPSDRFSAERTGGSVSTLTIQRTQQEDSAVYLCASSSYRTSDGYTFGSGTRLTVV.

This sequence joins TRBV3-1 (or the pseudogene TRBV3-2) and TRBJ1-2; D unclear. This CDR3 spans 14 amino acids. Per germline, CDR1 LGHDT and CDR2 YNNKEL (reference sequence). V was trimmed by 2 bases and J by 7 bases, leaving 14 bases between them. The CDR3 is CASSQLNGASGYTF. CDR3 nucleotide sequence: TGTGCCAGCAGCCAACTAAATGGAGCGAGTGGCTACACCTTC.

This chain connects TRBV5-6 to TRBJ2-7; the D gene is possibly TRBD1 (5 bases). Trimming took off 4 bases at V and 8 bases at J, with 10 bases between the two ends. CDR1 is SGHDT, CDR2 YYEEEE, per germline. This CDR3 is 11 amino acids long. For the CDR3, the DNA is TGTGCCAGCAGCGACCAGGGTAAGCAGTACTTC. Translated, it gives CASSDQGKQYF. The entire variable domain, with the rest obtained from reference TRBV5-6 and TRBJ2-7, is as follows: DAGVTQSPTHLIKTRGQQVTLRCSPKSGHDTVSWYQQALGQGPQFIFQYYEEEERQRGNFPDRFSGHQFPNYSSELNVNALLLGDSALYLCASSDQGKQYFGPGTRLTVT.

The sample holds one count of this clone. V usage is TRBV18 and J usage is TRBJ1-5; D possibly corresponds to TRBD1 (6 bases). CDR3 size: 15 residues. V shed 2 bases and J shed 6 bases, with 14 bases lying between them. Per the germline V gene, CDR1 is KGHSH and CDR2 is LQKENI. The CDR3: CASSPSAGARQPQHF. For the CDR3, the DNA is TGTGCCAGCTCACCATCCGCAGGGGCCCGTCAGCCCCAGCATTTT.

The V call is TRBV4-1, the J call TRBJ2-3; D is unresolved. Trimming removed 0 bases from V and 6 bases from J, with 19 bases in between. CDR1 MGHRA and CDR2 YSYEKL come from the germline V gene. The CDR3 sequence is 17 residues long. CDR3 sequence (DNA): TGCGCCAGCAGCCAAGAATGGAGTACGCGCACTCTCGATACGCAGTATTTT. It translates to CASSQEWSTRTLDTQYF.

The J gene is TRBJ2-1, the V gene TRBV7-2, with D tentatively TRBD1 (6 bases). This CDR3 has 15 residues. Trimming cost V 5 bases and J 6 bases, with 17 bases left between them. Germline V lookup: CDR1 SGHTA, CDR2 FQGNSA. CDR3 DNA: TGTGCCAGCAGCCTTAGAGGACAGTCCACCAATGAGCAGTTCTTC. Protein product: CASSLRGQSTNEQFF.

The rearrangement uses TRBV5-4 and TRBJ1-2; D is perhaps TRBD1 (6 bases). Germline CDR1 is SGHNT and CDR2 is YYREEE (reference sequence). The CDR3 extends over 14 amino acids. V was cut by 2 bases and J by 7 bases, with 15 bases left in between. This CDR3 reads CASSFSGGARGYTF. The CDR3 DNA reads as TGTGCCAGCAGCTTCTCGGGGGGGGCGCGTGGCTACACCTTC. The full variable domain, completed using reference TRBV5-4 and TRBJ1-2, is ETGVTQSPTHLIKTRGQQVTLRCSSQSGHNTVSWYQQALGQGPQFIFQYYREEENGRGNFPPRFSGLQFPNYSSELNVNALELDDSALYLCASSFSGGARGYTFGSGTRLTVV.

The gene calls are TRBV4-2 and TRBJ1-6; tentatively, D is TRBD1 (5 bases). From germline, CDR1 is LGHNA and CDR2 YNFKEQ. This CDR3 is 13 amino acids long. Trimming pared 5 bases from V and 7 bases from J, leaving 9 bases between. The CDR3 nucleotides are TGTGCCAGCAGCGACAGCGTAAATTCACCCCTCCACTTT. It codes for CASSDSVNSPLHF.

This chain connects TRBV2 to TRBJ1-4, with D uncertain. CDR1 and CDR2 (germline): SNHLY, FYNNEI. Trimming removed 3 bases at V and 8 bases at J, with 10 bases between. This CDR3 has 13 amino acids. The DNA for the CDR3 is TGTGCCAGCAGTGAGGAAGAGGAAGAAAAACTGTTTTTT. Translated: CASSEEEEEKLFF.

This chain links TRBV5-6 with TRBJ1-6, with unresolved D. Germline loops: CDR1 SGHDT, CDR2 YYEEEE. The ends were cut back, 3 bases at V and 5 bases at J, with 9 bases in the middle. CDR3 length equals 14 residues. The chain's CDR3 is CASSSGRHNSPLHF. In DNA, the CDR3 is TGTGCCAGCAGCTCCGGGAGGCATAATTCACCCCTCCACTTT.

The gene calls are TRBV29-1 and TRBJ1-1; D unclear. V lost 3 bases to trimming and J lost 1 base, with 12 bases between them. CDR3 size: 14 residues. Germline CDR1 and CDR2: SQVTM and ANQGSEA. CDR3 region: CSVDWQRKNTEAFF. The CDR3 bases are TGCAGCGTTGACTGGCAGCGGAAGAACACTGAAGCTTTCTTT.

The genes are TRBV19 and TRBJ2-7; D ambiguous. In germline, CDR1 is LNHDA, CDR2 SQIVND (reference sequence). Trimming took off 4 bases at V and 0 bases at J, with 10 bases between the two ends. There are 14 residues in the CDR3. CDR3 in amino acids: CASSTLDNSYEQYF. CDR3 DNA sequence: TGTGCCAGTAGTACCCTCGACAACTCCTACGAGCAGTACTTC.

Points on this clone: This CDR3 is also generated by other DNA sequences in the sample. The CDR3 bases are TGTGCCTGGAGTGGTGGGAGCTCCTACAATGAGCAGTTCTTC. This translates into CAWSGGSSYNEQFF. V usage is TRBV30 and J usage is TRBJ2-1; tentatively, D is TRBD2 (5 bases). V was clipped by 1 base and J by 0 bases, with 7 bases between them. The germline CDR1 and CDR2 sequences are GTSNPN and SVGIG (reference sequence). CDR3 length: 14 amino acids.

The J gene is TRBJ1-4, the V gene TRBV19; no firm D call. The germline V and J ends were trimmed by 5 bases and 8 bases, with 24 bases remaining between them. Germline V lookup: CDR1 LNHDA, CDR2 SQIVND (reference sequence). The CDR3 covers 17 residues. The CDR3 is CASSSDGRRRPLEKLFF. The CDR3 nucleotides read TGTGCCAGTAGTTCCGATGGGAGGCGCAGGCCGTTGGAAAAACTGTTTTTT.

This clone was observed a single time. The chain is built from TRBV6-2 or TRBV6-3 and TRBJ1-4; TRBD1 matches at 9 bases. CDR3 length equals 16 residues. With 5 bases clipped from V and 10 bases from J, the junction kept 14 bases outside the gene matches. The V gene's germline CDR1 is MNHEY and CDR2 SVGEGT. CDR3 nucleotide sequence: TGTGCCAGCAGTGACCCCCTCCGGGACAGGGACAGAAAACTGTTTTTT. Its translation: CASSDPLRDRDRKLFF.

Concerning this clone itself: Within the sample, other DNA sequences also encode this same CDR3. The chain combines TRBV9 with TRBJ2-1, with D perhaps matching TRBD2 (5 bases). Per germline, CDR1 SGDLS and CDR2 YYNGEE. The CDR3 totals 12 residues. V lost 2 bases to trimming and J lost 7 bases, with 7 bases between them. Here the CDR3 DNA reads TGTGCCAGCAGCGTTTCGGGGAATGAGCAGTTCTTC. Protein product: CASSVSGNEQFF.

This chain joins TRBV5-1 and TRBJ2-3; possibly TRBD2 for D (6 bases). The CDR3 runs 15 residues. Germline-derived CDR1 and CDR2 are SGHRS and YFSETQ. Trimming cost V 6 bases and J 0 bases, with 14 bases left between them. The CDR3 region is CASNSGLMSTDTQYF. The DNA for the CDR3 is TGCGCCAGCAACTCGGGACTTATGAGCACAGATACGCAGTATTTT.

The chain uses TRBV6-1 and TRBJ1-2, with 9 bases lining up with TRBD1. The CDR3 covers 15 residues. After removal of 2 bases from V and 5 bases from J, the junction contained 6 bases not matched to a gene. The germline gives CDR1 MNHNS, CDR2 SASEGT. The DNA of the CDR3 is TGTGCCAGCAGTGAAAATAGGGGACAGGGATATGGCTACACCTTC. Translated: CASSENRGQGYGYTF.

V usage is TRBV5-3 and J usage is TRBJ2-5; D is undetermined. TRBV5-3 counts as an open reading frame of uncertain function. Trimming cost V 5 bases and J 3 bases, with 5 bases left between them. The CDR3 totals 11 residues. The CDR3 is CARSPEETQYF. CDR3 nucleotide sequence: TGTGCCAGAAGTCCAGAAGAGACCCAGTACTTC.

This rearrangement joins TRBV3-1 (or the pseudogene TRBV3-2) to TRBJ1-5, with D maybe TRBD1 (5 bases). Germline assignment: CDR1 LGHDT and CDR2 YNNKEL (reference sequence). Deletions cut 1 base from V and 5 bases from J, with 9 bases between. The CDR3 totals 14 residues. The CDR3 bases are TGTGCCAGCAGCCAAGCAGGGACTCATCAGCCCCAGCATTTT. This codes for CASSQAGTHQPQHF.

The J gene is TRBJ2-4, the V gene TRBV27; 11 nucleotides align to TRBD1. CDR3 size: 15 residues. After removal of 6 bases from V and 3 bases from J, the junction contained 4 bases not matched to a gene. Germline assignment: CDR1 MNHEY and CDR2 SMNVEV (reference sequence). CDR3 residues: CASRRDRGDKNIQYF. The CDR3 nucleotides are TGTGCCAGCAGGCGGGACAGGGGGGACAAAAACATTCAGTACTTC.

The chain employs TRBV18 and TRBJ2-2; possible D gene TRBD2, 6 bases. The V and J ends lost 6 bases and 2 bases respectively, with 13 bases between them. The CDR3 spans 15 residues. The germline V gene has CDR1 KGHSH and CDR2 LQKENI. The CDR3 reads CASSPTSSNTGELFF. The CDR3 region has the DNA TGTGCCAGCTCTCCCACTAGCAGCAACACCGGGGAGCTGTTTTTT.

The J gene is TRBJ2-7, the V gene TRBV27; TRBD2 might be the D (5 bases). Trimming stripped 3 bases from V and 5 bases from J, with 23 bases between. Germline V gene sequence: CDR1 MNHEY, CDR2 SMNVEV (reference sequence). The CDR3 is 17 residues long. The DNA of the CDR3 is TGTGCCAGCAGTTTCCTCCGTCTAGGAGGCGGAGACGACGAGCAGTACTTC. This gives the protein CASSFLRLGGGDDEQYF.

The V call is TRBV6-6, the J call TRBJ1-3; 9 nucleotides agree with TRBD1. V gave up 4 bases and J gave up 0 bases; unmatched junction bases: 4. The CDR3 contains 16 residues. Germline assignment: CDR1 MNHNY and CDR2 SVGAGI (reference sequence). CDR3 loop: CASSWGTGNSGNTIYF. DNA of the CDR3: TGTGCCAGCAGTTGGGGGACAGGGAACTCTGGAAACACCATATATTTT.